Reported below is one T cell receptor (beta chain). Antigen: not known. A much larger clone sits a single nucleotide away, making a read error possible. Produced via immunoSEQ multiplex PCR; TCRdb's table is partial and in-frame only. In the table there are 550,000 to 850,000 clones, roughly 70% of which are singletons. This CDR3 is built from 13 residues. Germline V lookup: CDR1 SGHNT, CDR2 YENEEA. The V end was cut by 0 bases, the J end by 0 bases, with 2 bases between. The source of the sample is a study of shared clonotypes between healthy human individuals. Study-wide points: Compared with clonotypes that all four donors shared, non-shared clonotypes had lower generation probabilities. The represented genetic and exposure-history diversity was limited by the small number of donors.

The specimen sequenced was memory CD4+ T cells sorted from blood. Specified subset: CD45RA-negative fraction. The chain has TRBV11-3 and TRBJ1-1; D gene uncertain. The source of this sequence is a woman aged 25 to 39 in good health. The CDR3 is CASSLEVNTEAFF. The CDR3 DNA reads TGTGCCAGCAGCTTAGAAGTGAACACTGAAGCTTTCTTT.